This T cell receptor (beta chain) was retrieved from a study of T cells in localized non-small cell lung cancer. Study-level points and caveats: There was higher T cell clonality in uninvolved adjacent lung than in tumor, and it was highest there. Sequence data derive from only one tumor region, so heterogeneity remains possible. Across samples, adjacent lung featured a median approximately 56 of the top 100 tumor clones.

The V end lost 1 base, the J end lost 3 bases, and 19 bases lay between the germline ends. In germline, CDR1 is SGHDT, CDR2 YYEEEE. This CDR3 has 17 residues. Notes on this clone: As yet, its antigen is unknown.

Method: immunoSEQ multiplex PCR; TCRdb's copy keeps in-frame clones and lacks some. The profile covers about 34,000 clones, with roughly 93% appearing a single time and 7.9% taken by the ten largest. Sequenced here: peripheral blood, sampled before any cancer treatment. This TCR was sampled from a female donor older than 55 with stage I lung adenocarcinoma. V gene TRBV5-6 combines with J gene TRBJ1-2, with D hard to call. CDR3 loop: CASSLSRVLRLDYGYTF. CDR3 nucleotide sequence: TGTGCCAGCAGCTTGTCTCGGGTTTTAAGGTTGGACTATGGCTACACCTTC.